This T cell receptor (beta chain) was captured in a study of OX40 agonist ivuxolimab in advanced cancers. The table came from immunoSEQ multiplex PCR; TCRdb's copy has only in-frame clones and leaves some out. The repertoire holds 40,000 to 50,000 clones, with about 82% as singletons. The TCR originated in an adult with an advanced solid tumor such as melanoma, head and neck, liver or kidney cancer. The input for sequencing was CD4+ or CD8+ T cells sorted from blood, taken in a trial of the OX40 agonist ivuxolimab.

The CDR3 region has the DNA TGTGCCAGCAGCCAAGATTCAGCGGGTCTCTACGAGCAGTACTTC. It is translated as CASSQDSAGLYEQYF. This sequence joins TRBV14 and TRBJ2-7; D is perhaps TRBD2 (6 bases). CDR3 length equals 15 residues. Germline values: CDR1 SGHDN, CDR2 FVKESK. Trimming removed 0 bases at V and 3 bases at J, with 12 bases between.